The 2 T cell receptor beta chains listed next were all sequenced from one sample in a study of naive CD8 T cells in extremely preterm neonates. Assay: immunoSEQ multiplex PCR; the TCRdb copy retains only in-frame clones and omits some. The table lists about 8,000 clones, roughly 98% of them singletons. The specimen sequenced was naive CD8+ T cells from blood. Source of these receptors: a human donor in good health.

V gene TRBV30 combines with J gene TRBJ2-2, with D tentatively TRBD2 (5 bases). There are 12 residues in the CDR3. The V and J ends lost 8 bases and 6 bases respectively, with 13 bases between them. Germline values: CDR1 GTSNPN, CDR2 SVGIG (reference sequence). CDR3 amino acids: CAAILVPGELFF. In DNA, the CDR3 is TGTGCCGCTATACTAGTTCCCGGGGAGCTGTTTTTT. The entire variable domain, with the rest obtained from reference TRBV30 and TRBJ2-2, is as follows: SQTIHQWPATLVQPVGSPLSLECTVEGTSNPNLYWYRQAAGRGLQLLFYSVGIGQISSEVPQNLSASRPQDRQFILSSKKLLLSDSGFYLCAAILVPGELFFGEGSRLTVL.

CDR3 loop: CAWSTGADEKLFF. The CDR3 DNA reads TGTGCCTGGAGTACAGGGGCGGATGAAAAACTGTTTTTT. The genes are TRBV30 and TRBJ1-4; 7 bases line up with TRBD1. Germline CDR1 reads GTSNPN; CDR2 reads SVGIG (reference sequence). CDR3 size: 13 residues. V dropped 2 bases and J dropped 6; count of bases not matched to a gene: 3.